Below, 26 T cell receptor beta chains from the same sample are listed, as sequenced in a study of blood T cell repertoires in COVID-19. Profiled with immunoSEQ multiplex PCR; TCRdb holds only in-frame clones, not every one. Of approximately 310,000 clones detected, around 86% appear once; the ten largest clones hold approximately 4.7%. The sequencing sample was made of PBMCs or T cells enriched from blood (not recorded which). These receptors were obtained from a man aged 60-69 years who had recovered from COVID-19.

The chain is built from TRBV2 and TRBJ1-2; TRBD1 agrees at 7 bases. The CDR3 is made up of 13 amino acids. Germline trimming cut 5 bases from V and 3 bases from J; bases unmatched to any gene: 3. Germline V CDR1 and CDR2: SNHLY, FYNNEI. In DNA, the CDR3 is TGTGCCAGCAGTTCAGGGGGATACTATGGCTACACCTTC. Translated: CASSSGGYYGYTF. Full variable domain (missing parts from reference TRBV2 and TRBJ1-2): EPEVTQTPSHQVTQMGQEVILRCVPISNHLYFYWYRQILGQKVEFLVSFYNNEISEKSEIFDDQFSVERPDGSNFTLKIRSTKLEDSAMYFCASSSGGYYGYTFGSGTRLTVV.

The J gene is TRBJ2-2, the V gene TRBV19, with 11 nucleotides matching TRBD2. V lost 8 bases to trimming and J lost 3 bases; unmatched junction nucleotides: 8. This CDR3 has 16 amino acids. CDR1 is LNHDA, CDR2 SQIVND, per germline (reference sequence). The CDR3 here is CASVFSGRVHTGELFF. The CDR3 region has the DNA TGTGCCAGTGTATTTAGCGGGAGGGTTCACACCGGGGAGCTGTTTTTT.

The sample holds a few counts of this clone. DNA for the CDR3: TGTGCCAGCATTAGAGGGACAGCCCTAGCGCAGTATTTT. Its protein is CASIRGTALAQYF. The chain combines TRBV2 with TRBJ2-3, with TRBD1 matching 7 bases. With V trimmed by 7 bases and J by 10 bases, 11 bases remained unmatched. The germline V gene has CDR1 SNHLY and CDR2 FYNNEI. The CDR3 runs to 13 residues.

This chain uses TRBV7-2 with TRBJ2-7; tentatively, D is TRBD2 (5 bases). Trimming took off 5 bases at V and 6 bases at J, with 17 bases between the two ends. CDR1 is SGHTA and CDR2 is FQGNSA in the germline V gene. The CDR3 extends over 14 amino acids. This chain's CDR3 is CASSPRAGPSEQYF. CDR3 nucleotides: TGTGCCAGCAGCCCAAGGGCGGGCCCCTCCGAGCAGTACTTC.

The chain's CDR3 is CASSLRTGTSYEQYF. DNA for the CDR3: TGTGCCAGCAGCTTAAGGACAGGCACCTCCTACGAGCAGTACTTC. The J gene is TRBJ2-7, the V gene TRBV11-1, with 7 bases matching TRBD1. Trimming removed 2 bases from V and 0 bases from J; junction bases left unmatched: 4. From germline, CDR1 is SGHAT and CDR2 FQDESV (reference sequence). CDR3 length equals 15 residues.

The rearrangement joins TRBV7-2 to TRBJ2-1, with a tentative D call TRBD2 (6 bases). CDR3 length equals 16 residues. The germline V gene encodes CDR1 SGHTA and CDR2 FQGNSA. Trimming stripped 5 bases from V and 1 base from J, with 15 bases between. CDR3 sequence reads: CASSPPGVRSYNEQFF. CDR3 DNA sequence: TGTGCCAGCAGCCCTCCGGGAGTACGATCCTACAATGAGCAGTTCTTC.

This chain connects TRBV18 to TRBJ2-2, with 8 bases identical to TRBD1. CDR1 and CDR2 (germline): KGHSH, LQKENI. V was clipped by 5 bases and J by 5 bases; unmatched bases: 7. CDR3 length equals 15 residues. The CDR3 loop reads CASSSWTGWTGELFF. For the CDR3, the DNA is TGTGCCAGCTCATCATGGACAGGGTGGACCGGGGAGCTGTTTTTT.

The rearrangement links TRBV4-3 to TRBJ2-6; D is perhaps TRBD1 (6 bases). The CDR3 consists of 16 residues. CDR1 and CDR2 from the germline V gene are LGHNA and YSLEER. V was pared by 0 bases and J by 2 bases, with 8 bases between. The CDR3 region is CASSQDWGPGANVLTF. The CDR3 nucleotides are TGCGCCAGCAGCCAAGATTGGGGGCCTGGGGCCAACGTCCTGACTTTC.

V usage is TRBV2 and J usage is TRBJ2-1; 8 bases are a match to TRBD2. Looked up from germline, CDR1 is SNHLY and CDR2 is FYNNEI. J was trimmed by 9 bases and V by 5 bases; bases with no gene match: 12. This CDR3 has 15 residues. CDR3 coding DNA: TGTGCCAGCAGTATTAGCGGGATCGGTCGGATTGAGCAGTTCTTC. Encoded protein: CASSISGIGRIEQFF.

The V and J genes are TRBV2 and TRBJ1-2, with TRBD1 matching 8 bases. The CDR3 is 13 residues long. Germline V gives CDR1 SNHLY, CDR2 FYNNEI. The J segment lost 4 bases and the V segment lost 6 bases, leaving 4 bases of the junction unmatched. The CDR3 DNA is TGTGCCAGCAGGGTTGGACAGGGCTATGGCTACACCTTC. Its protein product is CASRVGQGYGYTF.

This chain connects TRBV6-5 to TRBJ1-1, with D perhaps TRBD1 (6 bases). The CDR3 consists of 15 residues. V gave up 5 bases and J gave up 3 bases, with 16 bases separating them. Germline loops: CDR1 MNHEY, CDR2 SVGAGI. The CDR3 bases are TGTGCCAGCAGTACCACAGGGCCAGGGGACACTGAAGCTTTCTTT. It codes for CASSTTGPGDTEAFF.

The sample holds one count of this clone. This rearrangement joins TRBV7-8 to TRBJ2-7, with 8 bases that match TRBD1. Germline-derived CDR1 and CDR2 are SGHVS and FQNEAQ. J gave up 2 bases and V 4 bases, and 4 bases lay outside the gene matches. The CDR3 is 14 amino acids. CDR3 sequence (DNA): TGTGCCAGCAGCTACGGACAGGGACCCTACGAGCAGTACTTC. Translated, it gives CASSYGQGPYEQYF. Filled out from reference TRBV7-8 and TRBJ2-7, the complete variable domain reads GAGVSQSPRYKVAKRGQDVALRCDPISGHVSLFWYQQALGQGPEFLTYFQNEAQLDKSGLPSDRFFAERPEGSVSTLKIQRTQQEDSAVYLCASSYGQGPYEQYFGPGTRLTVT.

The chain carries TRBV24-1 and TRBJ2-1, with TRBD2 identical over 7 bases. Germline loops: CDR1 KGHDR, CDR2 SFDVKD. There are 15 residues in the CDR3. With V trimmed by 3 bases and J by 4 bases, 5 bases remained unmatched. The CDR3: CATSDTRTSYNEQFF. As DNA, the CDR3 is TGTGCCACCAGTGATACAAGGACTAGTTACAATGAGCAGTTCTTC.

This chain joins TRBV5-4 and TRBJ1-4; no clear D gene. This CDR3 region has 13 residues. The V and J ends lost 7 bases and 2 bases respectively, with 9 bases between them. CDR1 and CDR2 from the germline V gene are SGHNT and YYREEE (reference sequence). CDR3 protein: CASGKSTNEKLFF. DNA for the CDR3: TGTGCCAGCGGCAAATCGACTAATGAAAAACTGTTTTTT.

The chain couples TRBV5-4 to TRBJ2-5; the D gene is possibly TRBD1 (5 bases). Trimming stripped 0 bases from V and 2 bases from J, with 8 bases between. Per germline, CDR1 SGHNT and CDR2 YYREEE (reference sequence). This CDR3 comprises 14 residues. The chain's CDR3 is CASSLDQGQETQYF. DNA of the CDR3: TGTGCCAGCAGCTTGGATCAGGGACAAGAGACCCAGTACTTC.

A few counts support this clone. The chain employs TRBV27 and TRBJ1-5, with D tentatively TRBD1 (6 bases). Germline V gene data show CDR1 as MNHEY and CDR2 as SMNVEV (reference sequence). V lost 5 bases and J lost 2, with 13 bases in between. CDR3 length equals 15 residues. CDR3 bases: TGTGCCAGCAGTACTACAGGGTTGCGCAATCAGCCCCAGCATTTT. Its translation is CASSTTGLRNQPQHF.

In this sample, this clone turned up once. The chain has TRBV9 and TRBJ2-5; 7 bases are shared with TRBD2. The germline gives CDR1 SGDLS, CDR2 YYNGEE. V shed 0 bases and J 2 bases; nucleotides not matched to a gene: 4. The CDR3 consists of 15 residues. The CDR3 region has the DNA TGTGCCAGCAGCGTAGAATCTAGCGGACAAGAGACCCAGTACTTC. Amino acids: CASSVESSGQETQYF.

CDR3 nucleotides: TGTGCCAGCAACTCAGGGGGGCGAACAGATACGCAGTATTTT. This gives the protein CASNSGGRTDTQYF. The chain links TRBV28 to TRBJ2-3, with D possibly being TRBD1 (7 bases). V lost 7 bases and J 3 bases, leaving 14 bases between the germline ends. Germline values: CDR1 MDHEN, CDR2 SYDVKM. The CDR3 spans 14 residues.

This chain links TRBV3-1 (or the pseudogene TRBV3-2) with TRBJ1-2; D remains unclear. The CDR3 spans 17 residues. V was cut by 5 bases and J by 2 bases, with 21 bases left in between. Per the germline V gene, CDR1 is LGHDT and CDR2 is YNNKEL (reference sequence). In DNA form, the CDR3 reads TGTGCCAGCAGCTCGCGAGGCACCGGGAGCCCCAACTATGGCTACACCTTC. Its translation is CASSSRGTGSPNYGYTF.

The V call is TRBV15, the J call TRBJ1-2, with D perhaps TRBD1 (6 bases). CDR1 LNHNV and CDR2 YYDKDF come from the germline V gene (reference sequence). V dropped 5 bases and J dropped 0 bases, with 16 bases sitting between them. The CDR3 spans 16 residues. CDR3 amino acids: CATSPGGGRANYGYTF. The CDR3 DNA reads as TGTGCCACCAGCCCTGGCGGGGGCCGAGCTAACTATGGCTACACCTTC.

This sequence joins TRBV3-1 (or the pseudogene TRBV3-2) and TRBJ2-7; 7 bases are a match to TRBD1. This CDR3 region has 15 residues. V gave up 5 bases and J gave up 5 bases; unmatched junction bases: 12. Per the germline V gene, CDR1 is LGHDT and CDR2 is YNNKEL (reference sequence). The CDR3 is CASSKRPTGLDEQYF. As DNA, the CDR3 is TGTGCCAGCAGCAAACGTCCGACAGGGCTCGACGAGCAGTACTTC.

This clone came up a few times. The chain uses TRBV27 and TRBJ1-1; D call uncertain. Germline-derived CDR1 and CDR2 are MNHEY and SMNVEV (reference sequence). CDR3 size: 16 residues. The germline V and J ends were trimmed by 1 base and 1 base, with 13 bases remaining between them. For the CDR3, the DNA is TGTGCCAGCAGTTTATTGGCAGGCCCAACGAACACTGAAGCTTTCTTT. Its translation: CASSLLAGPTNTEAFF.

This clone was detected a few times. The V gene is TRBV19, the J gene TRBJ2-5, with 8 nucleotides matching TRBD1. The CDR3 is 16 amino acids. V trimming: 9 bases; J trimming: 4 bases; junction bases outside the gene matches: 16. Germline assignment: CDR1 LNHDA and CDR2 SQIVND (reference sequence). The DNA for the CDR3 is TGTGCCAGCTCACGAAGGGCAGGGGGCTTGGGAGAGACCCAGTACTTC. It is translated as CASSRRAGGLGETQYF.

The chain uses TRBV5-4 and TRBJ1-1, with 10 bases lining up with TRBD1. Germline V gene data show CDR1 as SGHNT and CDR2 as YYREEE (reference sequence). The CDR3 contains 17 residues. J gave up 2 bases and V 3 bases, and 10 bases lay outside the gene matches. CDR3 sequence: CASSSRTGGGSNTEAFF. The CDR3 DNA reads as TGTGCCAGCAGCTCAAGGACAGGGGGGGGAAGTAACACTGAAGCTTTCTTT.

As for this clone: Other nucleotide sequences from this sample produce the same CDR3. V gene TRBV5-1 combines with J gene TRBJ1-5, with D unresolved. Per germline, CDR1 SGHRS and CDR2 YFSETQ. The CDR3 is made up of 14 amino acids. V lost 0 bases and J lost 4, with 8 bases in between. The DNA for the CDR3 is TGCGCCAGCAGCTTGGATGGAGGTAATCAGCCCCAGCATTTT. Translation: CASSLDGGNQPQHF.

The V and J genes are TRBV6-5 and TRBJ1-6, with TRBD1 identical over 7 bases. The germline CDR1 and CDR2 sequences are MNHEY and SVGAGI. The length of the CDR3 is 16 residues. Trimming removed 0 bases from V and 10 bases from J; junction bases left unmatched: 9. DNA for the CDR3: TGTGCCAGCAGTTACTCGATACAGGGGTGGGAATCACCCCTCCACTTT. Translation gives CASSYSIQGWESPLHF.